A single sample gave rise to the 28 T cell receptor beta chains below, sequenced in a study of T cell changes during pregnancy in multiple sclerosis. Assay: immunoSEQ multiplex PCR; the TCRdb copy retains only in-frame clones and omits some. Of around 44,000 clones listed, less than 95% are singletons. This material consisted of CD8+ T cells from peripheral blood mononuclear cells, taken in the first trimester of pregnancy. These receptors came from a female donor with multiple sclerosis, enrolled in a pregnancy study.

The chain joins TRBV7-9 to TRBJ2-2, with 9 bases that match TRBD1. CDR1 is SEHNR, CDR2 FQNEAQ, per germline (reference sequence). The V gene end was trimmed by 3 bases and the J gene end by 6 bases; junction bases not matched to a gene: 5. This CDR3 contains 15 residues. The CDR3 here is CASSFGDRVAGELFF. The DNA of the CDR3 is TGTGCCAGCAGCTTCGGGGACAGGGTTGCCGGGGAGCTGTTTTTT.

The rearrangement links TRBV4-3 to TRBJ2-3; the match to TRBD2 covers 7 bases. Looked up from germline, CDR1 is LGHNA and CDR2 is YSLEER. The CDR3 runs to 15 residues. With V trimmed by 1 base and J by 3 bases, 4 bases remained unmatched. The CDR3 spells CASSQGASGTDTQYF. The CDR3 region has the DNA TGCGCCAGCAGCCAAGGGGCTAGCGGTACAGATACGCAGTATTTT.

This sequence joins TRBV9 and TRBJ1-5; no clear D. Trimming removed 6 bases at V and 8 bases at J, with 15 bases between. CDR1 and CDR2 (germline): SGDLS, YYNGEE. This CDR3 region has 13 residues. Here the CDR3 DNA reads TGTGCCAGCACCAGCAGGTCAGGCGAGCCCCAGCATTTT. It codes for CASTSRSGEPQHF. Using reference TRBV9 and TRBJ1-5 for the parts outside the CDR3, the full variable domain is DSGVTQTPKHLITATGQRVTLRCSPRSGDLSVYWYQQSLDQGLQFLIQYYNGEERAKGNILERFSAQQFPDLHSELNLSSLELGDSALYFCASTSRSGEPQHFGDGTRLSIL.

The DNA for the CDR3 is TGTGCCAGCAGCACAGCCAGACAGGGGGAAGAAAAACTGTTTTTT. Encoded protein: CASSTARQGEEKLFF. The chain employs TRBV6-6 and TRBJ1-4; TRBD1 aligns across 9 bases. Trimming removed 6 bases from V and 8 bases from J; junction bases left unmatched: 10. The CDR3 length is 15 residues. In germline, CDR1 is MNHNY, CDR2 SVGAGI (reference sequence).

V and J are TRBV4-3 and TRBJ1-2; a weak D match, TRBD1 (5 bases). Germline V gene data show CDR1 as LGHNA and CDR2 as YSLEER. Trimming left V 0 bases short and J 2 bases short, with 10 bases between. This CDR3 has 15 residues. The CDR3 nucleotides read TGCGCCAGCAGCCAAGATTCGACAGAGAACTATGGCTACACCTTC. Its translation is CASSQDSTENYGYTF.

The gene calls are TRBV13 and TRBJ2-2, with TRBD2 matching 14 bases. After removal of 5 bases from V and 0 bases from J, the junction contained 5 bases not matched to a gene. The CDR3 contains 18 residues. CDR1 and CDR2 from the germline V gene are PRHDT and FYEKMQ (reference sequence). The CDR3 bases are TGTGCCAGCAGCGGGGGGGGACTAGCGGGAGCGAACACCGGGGAGCTGTTTTTT. It yields the protein CASSGGGLAGANTGELFF.

The V gene is TRBV30, the J gene TRBJ1-1; perhaps TRBD1 as D (5 bases). V lost 4 bases and J lost 8, with 26 bases in between. The CDR3 is 16 residues long. The germline V gene has CDR1 GTSNPN and CDR2 SVGIG (reference sequence). CDR3 residues: CAWKDVGSIVGAEAFF. The CDR3 region has the DNA TGTGCCTGGAAGGACGTTGGGTCCATAGTAGGGGCCGAAGCTTTCTTT.

The V and J genes are TRBV13 and TRBJ2-7; D is uncertain. Germline CDR1 is PRHDT and CDR2 is FYEKMQ (reference sequence). This CDR3 is built from 17 residues. Trimming cost V 3 bases and J 1 base, with 19 bases left between them. CDR3 DNA: TGTGCCAGCAGCTTCGGGTTTTCTGGCACGTTATCCTACGAGCAGTACTTC. It codes for CASSFGFSGTLSYEQYF.

V is TRBV4-2 and J is TRBJ2-3; a weak D match, TRBD2 (6 bases). The CDR3 consists of 14 residues. Germline-derived CDR1 and CDR2 are LGHNA and YNFKEQ. Trimming took off 0 bases at V and 5 bases at J, with 9 bases between the two ends. The CDR3 here is CASSQEWGEDTQYF. As DNA, the CDR3 is TGTGCCAGCAGCCAAGAATGGGGGGAAGATACGCAGTATTTT.

This clone was counted a few times. This rearrangement joins TRBV11-2 to TRBJ2-7, with D possibly matching TRBD1 (6 bases). The CDR3 has 13 amino acids. The V end was cut by 4 bases, the J end by 1 base, with 8 bases between. CDR1 is SGHAT, CDR2 FQNNGV, per germline. The CDR3 protein is CASSWTASYEQYF. CDR3 DNA sequence: TGTGCCAGCAGCTGGACAGCGTCCTACGAGCAGTACTTC.

This clone was seen only once. The CDR3 spells CASSIVPGGHQPQHF. In DNA form, the CDR3 reads TGTGCCAGTAGTATAGTCCCAGGGGGCCATCAGCCCCAGCATTTT. This chain joins TRBV19 and TRBJ1-5; the match to TRBD1 covers 8 bases. CDR1 LNHDA and CDR2 SQIVND come from the germline V gene (reference sequence). This CDR3 is 15 amino acids long. V lost 1 base to trimming and J lost 5 bases; unmatched junction nucleotides: 4.

The chain couples TRBV29-1 to TRBJ2-1; perhaps TRBD2 as D (5 bases). V was clipped by 5 bases and J by 4 bases, with 9 bases between them. Per germline, CDR1 SQVTM and CDR2 ANQGSEA. CDR3 length: 12 residues. The CDR3 DNA reads as TGCAGCGTTACTGGACTTTACAATGAGCAGTTCTTC. It yields the protein CSVTGLYNEQFF.

V and J are TRBV10-1 and TRBJ2-1, with TRBD2 as a possible D gene (6 bases). Trimming removed 5 bases at V and 0 bases at J, with 17 bases between. The CDR3 has 17 residues. The germline V gene encodes CDR1 WNHNN and CDR2 SYGVQD (reference sequence). CDR3 loop: CASSHLLARSSYNEQFF. As DNA, the CDR3 is TGCGCCAGCAGTCACCTACTAGCTAGGAGCTCCTACAATGAGCAGTTCTTC.

The chain uses TRBV4-1 and TRBJ2-7; 15 bases line up with TRBD2. Germline V lookup: CDR1 MGHRA, CDR2 YSYEKL. Unmatched junction bases numbered 2, after V lost 4 bases and J lost 7 bases. This CDR3 contains 14 residues. CDR3 loop: CASSRGTSGREQYF. In nucleotides, the CDR3 is TGCGCCAGCAGCCGGGGGACTAGCGGGAGGGAGCAGTACTTC.

The rearrangement links TRBV15 to TRBJ1-1; possible D gene TRBD1, 5 bases. CDR1 is LNHNV, CDR2 YYDKDF, per germline (reference sequence). The V end was cut by 0 bases, the J end by 0 bases, with 11 bases between. The CDR3 is 16 residues long. This chain's CDR3 is CATSRDSGHLNTEAFF. In DNA form, the CDR3 reads TGTGCCACCAGCAGAGATTCAGGGCACTTGAACACTGAAGCTTTCTTT.

The V call is TRBV18, the J call TRBJ2-4, with TRBD2 identical over 7 bases. Germline assignment: CDR1 KGHSH and CDR2 LQKENI. The J segment lost 4 bases and the V segment lost 9 bases, leaving 6 bases of the junction unmatched. The CDR3 has 13 amino acids. The CDR3 protein is CASFSSGKNIQYF. For the CDR3, the DNA is TGTGCCAGTTTTTCTAGCGGTAAAAACATTCAGTACTTC.

V usage is TRBV7-7 and J usage is TRBJ2-5; D possibly corresponds to TRBD2 (6 bases). This CDR3 has 17 amino acids. V shed 5 bases and J shed 1 base, with 20 bases lying between them. The germline CDR1 and CDR2 sequences are SSHAT and FNYEAQ (reference sequence). This CDR3 is CASSPRVGSGPQETQYF. Written as DNA, the CDR3 is TGTGCCAGCAGCCCCCGGGTGGGTAGCGGACCCCAAGAGACCCAGTACTTC.

The CDR3 here is CASSLRASNGGELFF. CDR3 in DNA: TGTGCCAGCAGCTTAAGAGCGAGTAATGGCGGGGAGCTGTTTTTT. The V and J genes are TRBV11-3 and TRBJ2-2; D remains unclear. The CDR3 loop spans 15 amino acids. CDR1 and CDR2 (germline): SGHNT, YENEEA. V was shortened by 2 bases and J by 7 bases, with 14 bases between the two germline ends.

The J gene is TRBJ1-1, the V gene TRBV7-8; D unclear. The V gene lost 1 base and the J gene lost 5 bases, with 11 bases spanning the gap. The CDR3 is 14 amino acids. Germline CDR1 is SGHVS and CDR2 is FQNEAQ. For the CDR3, the DNA is TGTGCCAGCAGCTTAGAAGCGGGGAAAACTGAAGCTTTCTTT. Its protein is CASSLEAGKTEAFF.

The CDR3 sequence: CASSQETGYSYEQYF. The CDR3 region has the DNA TGCGCCAGCAGCCAAGAAACAGGGTACTCCTACGAGCAGTACTTC. The chain couples TRBV4-3 to TRBJ2-7; maybe TRBD1 (6 bases). Germline lookup yields CDR1 LGHNA and CDR2 YSLEER. This CDR3 is 15 amino acids long. Trimming removed 0 bases from V and 0 bases from J, with 9 bases in between.

V gene TRBV12-5 combines with J gene TRBJ1-2, with TRBD1 matching 8 bases. The ends lost 3 bases at V and 7 bases at J; junction bases unmatched: 13. This CDR3 has 16 residues. Germline CDR1 reads LGHNT; CDR2 reads FRNRAP. CDR3 amino acids: CASGFRVLDRGSGYTF. CDR3 coding DNA: TGTGCTAGTGGTTTTAGAGTCCTTGACAGGGGAAGTGGCTACACCTTC.

The chain links TRBV9 to TRBJ2-2, with 7 positions matching TRBD2. Per germline, CDR1 SGDLS and CDR2 YYNGEE. The CDR3 length is 18 residues. J lost 5 bases, V lost 1 base, and 14 bases had no gene match. CDR3 loop: CASSVSDRGGGPTGELFF. CDR3 nucleotide sequence: TGTGCCAGCAGCGTATCGGATCGGGGCGGGGGACCAACCGGGGAGCTGTTTTTT.

The chain has TRBV19 and TRBJ1-2; 8 nucleotides agree with TRBD1. Germline V CDR1 and CDR2: LNHDA, SQIVND (reference sequence). The CDR3 runs 15 residues. The J segment lost 6 bases and the V segment lost 1 base, leaving 7 bases of the junction unmatched. CDR3 protein: CASSIGAGGYDGYTF. As DNA, the CDR3 is TGTGCCAGTAGTATAGGGGCAGGGGGCTATGATGGCTACACCTTC.

The V call is TRBV19, the J call TRBJ2-1; 14 positions match TRBD2. CDR3 size: 18 residues. Germline CDR1 LNHDA, CDR2 SQIVND (reference sequence). Germline trimming cut 9 bases from V and 1 base from J; bases unmatched to any gene: 11. CDR3 sequence: CARWPRGTSGGSYNEQFF. As DNA, the CDR3 is TGTGCCAGATGGCCCCGGGGGACTAGCGGGGGTTCCTACAATGAGCAGTTCTTC.

This chain links TRBV7-8 with TRBJ1-6, with a tentative D call TRBD1 (5 bases). V was trimmed by 5 bases and J by 10 bases, leaving 15 bases between them. CDR1 and CDR2 from the germline V gene are SGHVS and FQNEAQ. The CDR3 covers 14 residues. This chain's CDR3 is CASSPAGPGSPLHF. The DNA for the CDR3 is TGTGCCAGCAGCCCGGCGGGGCCTGGATCACCCCTCCACTTT.

The genes are TRBV1 and TRBJ1-5; the table's D call TRBD1 went unverified against the DNA. TRBV1 represents a pseudogene. The CDR3 contains 13 residues. In DNA form, the CDR3 reads TGCACCAGCAGCCTCAGGGAAGGTCAGCCCCAGCATTTT. As protein: CTSSLREGQPQHF.

The chain is built from TRBV5-1 and TRBJ2-1; a possible D gene is TRBD1 (6 bases). CDR3 length: 13 amino acids. The germline CDR1 and CDR2 sequences are SGHRS and YFSETQ. The germline V and J ends were trimmed by 4 bases and 8 bases, with 13 bases remaining between them. CDR3: CASSPNRVDEQFF. DNA for the CDR3: TGCGCCAGCAGCCCTAACAGGGTCGATGAGCAGTTCTTC.

This chain joins TRBV11-2 and TRBJ2-5; 7 nucleotides line up with TRBD1. Trimming cost V 4 bases and J 2 bases; bases outside gene matches: 1. This CDR3 spans 13 amino acids. CDR1 and CDR2 from the germline V gene are SGHAT and FQNNGV. CDR3 nucleotide sequence: TGTGCCAGCAGCTGGGACAGTCAAGAGACCCAGTACTTC. This translates into CASSWDSQETQYF.